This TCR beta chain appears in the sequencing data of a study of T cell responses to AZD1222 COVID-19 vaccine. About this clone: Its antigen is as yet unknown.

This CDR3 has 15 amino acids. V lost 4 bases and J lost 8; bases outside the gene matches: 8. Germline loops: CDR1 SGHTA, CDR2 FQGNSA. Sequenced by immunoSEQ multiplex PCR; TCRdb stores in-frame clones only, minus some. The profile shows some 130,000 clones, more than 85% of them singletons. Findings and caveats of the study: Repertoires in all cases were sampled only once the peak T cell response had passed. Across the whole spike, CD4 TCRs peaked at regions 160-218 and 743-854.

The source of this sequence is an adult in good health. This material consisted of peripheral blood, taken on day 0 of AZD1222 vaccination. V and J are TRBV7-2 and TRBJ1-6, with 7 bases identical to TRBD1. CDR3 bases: TGTGCCAGCAGCTACAGGGGTGGGTTGGATTCACCCCTCCACTTT. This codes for CASSYRGGLDSPLHF.